These 8 T cell receptor beta chains were all obtained from the same sample, sequenced in a study of OX40 agonist ivuxolimab in advanced cancers. Here immunoSEQ multiplex PCR was the method, and the copy in TCRdb shows in-frame clones only, minus some. The table lists approximately 110,000 clones, approximately 90% of them singletons. The material was CD4+ or CD8+ T cells sorted from blood, obtained in a trial of the OX40 agonist ivuxolimab. Every receptor here comes from an adult with an advanced solid tumor such as melanoma, head and neck, liver or kidney cancer.

The chain uses TRBV7-3 and TRBJ2-1, with 9 bases fitting TRBD1. CDR1 is SGHTA and CDR2 is FQGTGA in the germline V gene. The CDR3 is 19 amino acids. Trimming cost V 1 base and J 5 bases; bases outside gene matches: 15. The CDR3 DNA reads TGTGCCAGCAGCTTAAATGCCGCTATCGCCGGGACAGGGAACAATGAGCAGTTCTTC. Its protein is CASSLNAAIAGTGNNEQFF.

The genes are TRBV6-4 and TRBJ2-2, with 11 bases lining up with TRBD2. Germline CDR1 MRHNA, CDR2 SNTAGT. The CDR3 sequence is 16 residues long. Trimming removed 6 bases from V and 7 bases from J; junction bases left unmatched: 10. CDR3: CASRRTGTSGVGELFF. For the CDR3, the DNA is TGTGCCAGCAGAAGAACCGGGACTAGCGGAGTCGGGGAGCTGTTTTTT.

Remarks on this clone: Other DNA variants within this sample encode the same CDR3. The chain employs TRBV18 and TRBJ2-2; no definite D call. The CDR3 covers 12 residues. Germline CDR1 reads KGHSH; CDR2 reads LQKENI. Trimming cost V 3 bases and J 5 bases, with 4 bases left between them. The DNA for the CDR3 is TGTGCCAGCTCACCGTTGACCGGGGAGCTGTTTTTT. Residues: CASSPLTGELFF.

In this sample, this clone turned up once. This chain joins TRBV6-1 and TRBJ2-3; TRBD1 matches at 10 bases. This CDR3 spans 15 amino acids. V shed 3 bases and J 4 bases; nucleotides not matched to a gene: 4. The germline CDR1 and CDR2 sequences are MNHNS and SASEGT. CDR3 in amino acids: CASSDRTGGADTQYF. CDR3 bases: TGTGCCAGCAGTGATCGGACAGGGGGGGCAGATACGCAGTATTTT.

This chain links TRBV4-3 with TRBJ2-2; 11 nucleotides align to TRBD2. Per the germline V gene, CDR1 is LGHNA and CDR2 is YSLEER. The CDR3 totals 18 residues. V trimming: 1 base; J trimming: 7 bases; junction bases outside the gene matches: 11. CDR3 residues: CASSQVLLAGVPNGELFF. In DNA, the CDR3 is TGCGCCAGCAGCCAAGTCCTACTAGCGGGAGTTCCAAACGGGGAGCTGTTTTTT.

The chain links TRBV19 to TRBJ2-5; D is possibly TRBD1 or TRBD2 (6 bases each). The DNA end lines up better with TRBJ2-7; the J call may be wrong. The CDR3 spans 13 residues. Germline-derived CDR1 and CDR2 are LNHDA and SQIVND (reference sequence). The CDR3 reads CASGGGRDYEQYF. For the CDR3, the DNA is TGTGCCAGCGGAGGGGGGCGTGATTACGAGCAGTACTTC.

V gene TRBV19 combines with J gene TRBJ1-4, with D perhaps matching TRBD1 (6 bases). Trimming removed 1 base from V and 8 bases from J, with 20 bases in between. This CDR3 comprises 17 residues. Looked up from germline, CDR1 is LNHDA and CDR2 is SQIVND (reference sequence). CDR3 DNA sequence: TGTGCCAGTAGTATAGTGGGGGGCGTGGACCGTAGGGAAAAACTGTTTTTT. Residues: CASSIVGGVDRREKLFF.

The CDR3 spells CASSYSEALRGSPLHF. In nucleotides, the CDR3 is TGTGCCAGCAGTTACTCGGAGGCCCTTAGAGGGTCACCCCTCCACTTT. This chain uses TRBV6-5 with TRBJ1-6; D is ambiguous. Germline CDR1 is MNHEY and CDR2 is SVGAGI. V lost 0 bases and J 10 bases, leaving 16 bases between the germline ends. CDR3 length: 16 residues.